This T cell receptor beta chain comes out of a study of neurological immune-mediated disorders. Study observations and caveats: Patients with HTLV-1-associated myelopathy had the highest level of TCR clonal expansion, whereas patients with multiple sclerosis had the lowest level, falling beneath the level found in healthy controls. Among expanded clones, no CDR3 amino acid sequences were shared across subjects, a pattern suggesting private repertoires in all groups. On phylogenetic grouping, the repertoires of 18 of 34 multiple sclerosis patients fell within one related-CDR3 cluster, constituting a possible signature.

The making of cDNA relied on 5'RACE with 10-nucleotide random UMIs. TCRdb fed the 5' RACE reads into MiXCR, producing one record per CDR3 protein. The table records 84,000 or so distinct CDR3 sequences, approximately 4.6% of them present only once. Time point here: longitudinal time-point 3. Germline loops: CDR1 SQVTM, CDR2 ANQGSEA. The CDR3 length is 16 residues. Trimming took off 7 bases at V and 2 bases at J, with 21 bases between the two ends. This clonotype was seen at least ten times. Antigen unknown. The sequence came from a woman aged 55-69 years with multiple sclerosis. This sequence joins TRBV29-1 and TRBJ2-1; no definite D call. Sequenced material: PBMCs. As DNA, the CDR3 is TGCAGCGCCTCTTCCCCTATAAAGATTGCCTACAATGAGCAGTTCTTC. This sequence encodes CSASSPIKIAYNEQFF.